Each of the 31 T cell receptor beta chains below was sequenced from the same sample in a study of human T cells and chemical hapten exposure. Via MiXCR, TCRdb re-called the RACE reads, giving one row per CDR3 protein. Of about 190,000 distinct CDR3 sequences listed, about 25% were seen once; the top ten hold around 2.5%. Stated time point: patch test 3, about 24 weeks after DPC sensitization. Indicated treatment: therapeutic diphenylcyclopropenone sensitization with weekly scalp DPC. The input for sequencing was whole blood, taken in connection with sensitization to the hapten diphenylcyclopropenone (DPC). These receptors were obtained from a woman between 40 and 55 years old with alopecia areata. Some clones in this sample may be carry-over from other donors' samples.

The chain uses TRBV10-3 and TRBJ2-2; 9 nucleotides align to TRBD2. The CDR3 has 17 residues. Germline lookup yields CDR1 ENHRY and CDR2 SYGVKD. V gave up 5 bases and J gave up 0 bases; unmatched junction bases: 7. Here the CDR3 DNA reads TGTGCCATCAGTAACATAGCGGGAGCACCGAACACCGGGGAGCTGTTTTTT. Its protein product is CAISNIAGAPNTGELFF.

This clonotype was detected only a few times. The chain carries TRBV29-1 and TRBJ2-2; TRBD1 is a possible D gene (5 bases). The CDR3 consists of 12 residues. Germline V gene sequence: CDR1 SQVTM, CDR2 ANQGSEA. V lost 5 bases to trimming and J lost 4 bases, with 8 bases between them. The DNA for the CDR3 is TGCAGCGTTCGGCAGGGCACCGGGGAGCTGTTTTTT. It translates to CSVRQGTGELFF.

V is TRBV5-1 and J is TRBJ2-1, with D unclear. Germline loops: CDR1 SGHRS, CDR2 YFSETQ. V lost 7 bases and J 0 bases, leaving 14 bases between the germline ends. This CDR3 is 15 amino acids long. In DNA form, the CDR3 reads TGCGCCAGCGGCCCAGGCGGAAGCTCCTACAATGAGCAGTTCTTC. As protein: CASGPGGSSYNEQFF.

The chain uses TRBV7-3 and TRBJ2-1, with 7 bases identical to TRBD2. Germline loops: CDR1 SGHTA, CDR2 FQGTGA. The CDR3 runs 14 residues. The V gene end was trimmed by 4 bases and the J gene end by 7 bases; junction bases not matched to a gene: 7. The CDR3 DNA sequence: TGTGCCAGCAGCTCGGGGGGAGGACGGAATGAGCAGTTCTTC. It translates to CASSSGGGRNEQFF.

The CDR3: CSATDRQGATYEQYF. The CDR3 DNA reads as TGCAGTGCCACGGACCGACAGGGGGCCACTTACGAGCAGTACTTC. The V and J genes are TRBV20-1 and TRBJ2-7; 10 bases agree with TRBD1. Germline lookup yields CDR1 DFQATT and CDR2 SNEGSKA (reference sequence). J was trimmed by 4 bases and V by 6 bases; bases with no gene match: 12. The CDR3 is made up of 15 amino acids.

The chain's CDR3 is CAISGTSTDTQYF. The DNA for the CDR3 is TGTGCCATCTCGGGGACAAGCACAGATACGCAGTATTTT. The chain links TRBV10-3 to TRBJ2-3; TRBD1 might be the D (6 bases). Between the trimmed V and J ends, which lost 8 bases and 0 bases, there was a span of 9 bases. The CDR3 sequence is 13 residues long. CDR1 and CDR2 (germline): ENHRY, SYGVKD.

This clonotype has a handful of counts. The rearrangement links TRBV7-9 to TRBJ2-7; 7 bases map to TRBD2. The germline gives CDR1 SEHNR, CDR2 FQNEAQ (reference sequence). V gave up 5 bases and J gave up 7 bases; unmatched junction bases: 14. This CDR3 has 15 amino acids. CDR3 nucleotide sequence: TGTGCCAGCAGCCCTAGTACTTCGCTGGGAGGGGAGCAGTACTTC. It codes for CASSPSTSLGGEQYF. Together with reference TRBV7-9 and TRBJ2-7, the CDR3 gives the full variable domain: DTGVSQNPRHKITKRGQNVTFRCDPISEHNRLYWYRQTLGQGPEFLTYFQNEAQLEKSRLLSDRFSAERPKGSFSTLEIQRTEQGDSAMYLCASSPSTSLGGEQYFGPGTRLTVT.

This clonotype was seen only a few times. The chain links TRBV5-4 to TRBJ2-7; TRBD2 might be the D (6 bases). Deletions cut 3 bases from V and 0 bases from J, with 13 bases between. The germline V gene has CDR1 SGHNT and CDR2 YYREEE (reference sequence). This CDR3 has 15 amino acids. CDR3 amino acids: CASSSGTAVSYEQYF. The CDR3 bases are TGTGCCAGCAGCTCCGGGACTGCTGTCTCCTACGAGCAGTACTTC.

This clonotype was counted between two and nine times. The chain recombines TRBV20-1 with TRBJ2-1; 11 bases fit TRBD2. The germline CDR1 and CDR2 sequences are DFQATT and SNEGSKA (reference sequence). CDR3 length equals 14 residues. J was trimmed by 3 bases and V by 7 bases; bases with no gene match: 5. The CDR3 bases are TGCAGTGGTAGCGGGGGGGAGCACTACAATGAGCAGTTCTTC. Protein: CSGSGGEHYNEQFF.

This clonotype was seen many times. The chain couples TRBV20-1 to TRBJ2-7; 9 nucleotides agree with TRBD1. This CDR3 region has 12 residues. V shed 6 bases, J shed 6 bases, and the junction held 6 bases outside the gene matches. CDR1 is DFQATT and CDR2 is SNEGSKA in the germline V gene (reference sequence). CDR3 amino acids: CSAQGTGFEQYF. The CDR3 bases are TGCAGTGCCCAAGGGACAGGGTTCGAGCAGTACTTC.

The CDR3 nucleotides read TGTGCCAGCAGCTTAACAGGGGCCTACGAGCAGTACTTC. Encoded protein: CASSLTGAYEQYF. The V call is TRBV13, the J call TRBJ2-7, with 7 bases lining up with TRBD1. The CDR3 runs to 13 residues. The J segment lost 2 bases and the V segment lost 2 bases, leaving 0 bases of the junction unmatched. Looked up from germline, CDR1 is PRHDT and CDR2 is FYEKMQ (reference sequence).

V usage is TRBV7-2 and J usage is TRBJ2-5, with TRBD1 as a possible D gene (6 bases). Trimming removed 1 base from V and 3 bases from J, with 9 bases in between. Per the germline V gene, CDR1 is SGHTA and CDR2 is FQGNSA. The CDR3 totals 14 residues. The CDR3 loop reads CASSLGQDEETQYF. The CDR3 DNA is TGTGCCAGCAGCTTAGGACAGGACGAAGAGACCCAGTACTTC. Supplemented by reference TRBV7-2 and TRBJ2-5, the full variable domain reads GAGVSQSPSNKVTEKGKDVELRCDPISGHTALYWYRQSLGQGLEFLIYFQGNSAPDKSGLPSDRFSAERTGGSVSTLTIQRTQQEDSAVYLCASSLGQDEETQYFGPGTRLLVL.

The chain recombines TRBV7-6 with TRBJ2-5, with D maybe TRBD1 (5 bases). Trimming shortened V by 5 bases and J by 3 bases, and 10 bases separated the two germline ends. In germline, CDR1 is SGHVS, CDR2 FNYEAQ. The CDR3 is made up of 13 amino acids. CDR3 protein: CASSKQGKETQYF. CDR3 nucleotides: TGTGCCAGCAGCAAGCAGGGTAAAGAGACCCAGTACTTC.

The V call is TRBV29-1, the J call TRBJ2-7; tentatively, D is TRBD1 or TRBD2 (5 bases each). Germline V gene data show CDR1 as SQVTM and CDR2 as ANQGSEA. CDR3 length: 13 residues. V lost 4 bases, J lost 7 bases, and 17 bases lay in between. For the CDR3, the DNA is TGCAGCGTTGTCGGGGCCTCTCCTTGGGAGCAGTACTTC. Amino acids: CSVVGASPWEQYF.

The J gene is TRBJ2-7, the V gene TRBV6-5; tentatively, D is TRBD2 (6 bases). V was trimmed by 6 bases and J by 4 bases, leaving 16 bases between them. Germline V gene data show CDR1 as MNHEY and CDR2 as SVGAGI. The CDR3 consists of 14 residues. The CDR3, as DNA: TGTGCCAGCAGGCGCGGACGCGGAGGGTACGAGCAGTACTTC. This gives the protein CASRRGRGGYEQYF.

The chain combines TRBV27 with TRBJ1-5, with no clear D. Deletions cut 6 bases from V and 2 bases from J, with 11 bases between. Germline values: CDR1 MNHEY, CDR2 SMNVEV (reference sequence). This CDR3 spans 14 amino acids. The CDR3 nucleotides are TGTGCCAGCAGCTCCCTTGCGGGCAATCAGCCCCAGCATTTT. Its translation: CASSSLAGNQPQHF.

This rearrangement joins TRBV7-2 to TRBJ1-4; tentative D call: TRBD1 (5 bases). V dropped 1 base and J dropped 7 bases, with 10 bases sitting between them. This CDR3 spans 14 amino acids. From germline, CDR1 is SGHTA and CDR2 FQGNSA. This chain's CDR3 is CASSLVGDGEKLFF. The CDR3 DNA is TGTGCCAGCAGCTTAGTGGGGGACGGTGAAAAACTGTTTTTT. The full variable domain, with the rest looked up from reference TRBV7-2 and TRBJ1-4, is GAGVSQSPSNKVTEKGKDVELRCDPISGHTALYWYRQSLGQGLEFLIYFQGNSAPDKSGLPSDRFSAERTGGSVSTLTIQRTQQEDSAVYLCASSLVGDGEKLFFGSGTQLSVL.

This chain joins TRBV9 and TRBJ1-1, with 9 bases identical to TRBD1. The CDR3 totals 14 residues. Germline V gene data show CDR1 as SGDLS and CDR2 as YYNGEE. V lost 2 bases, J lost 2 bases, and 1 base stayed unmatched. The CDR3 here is CASSVGQGNTEAFF. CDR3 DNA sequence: TGTGCCAGCAGCGTGGGACAGGGTAACACTGAAGCTTTCTTT.

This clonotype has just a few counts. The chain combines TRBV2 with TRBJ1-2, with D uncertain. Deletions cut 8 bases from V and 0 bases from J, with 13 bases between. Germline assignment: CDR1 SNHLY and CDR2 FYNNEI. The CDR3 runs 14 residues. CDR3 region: CASLTVTSNYGYTF. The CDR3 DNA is TGTGCCAGCCTAACAGTAACTTCTAACTATGGCTACACCTTC.

CDR3 sequence: CASSLRADQPQHF. The CDR3 DNA is TGTGCCAGCAGCCTACGGGCGGATCAGCCCCAGCATTTT. The V and J genes are TRBV9 and TRBJ1-5; D not resolved. CDR1 and CDR2 from the germline V gene are SGDLS and YYNGEE. CDR3 length: 13 amino acids. The ends were cut back, 4 bases at V and 5 bases at J, with 10 bases in the middle.

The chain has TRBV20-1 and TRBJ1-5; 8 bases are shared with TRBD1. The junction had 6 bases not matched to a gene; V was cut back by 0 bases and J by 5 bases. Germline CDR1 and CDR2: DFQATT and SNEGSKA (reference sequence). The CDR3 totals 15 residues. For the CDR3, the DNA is TGCAGTGCTAGAGATGCTGTGACAGGGGATCAGCCCCAGCATTTT. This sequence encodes CSARDAVTGDQPQHF.

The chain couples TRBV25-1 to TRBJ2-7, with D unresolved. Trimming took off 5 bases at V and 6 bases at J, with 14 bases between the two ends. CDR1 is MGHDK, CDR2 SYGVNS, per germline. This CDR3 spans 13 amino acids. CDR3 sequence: CASSYHSGPEQYF. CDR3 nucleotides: TGTGCCAGCAGTTATCATAGTGGACCCGAGCAGTACTTC.

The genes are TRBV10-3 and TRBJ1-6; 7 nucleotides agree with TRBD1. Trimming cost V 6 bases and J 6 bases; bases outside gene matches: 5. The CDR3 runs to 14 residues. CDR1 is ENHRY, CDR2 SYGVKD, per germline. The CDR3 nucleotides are TGTGCCATCAGGGGGGACAGCACTAATTCACCCCTCCACTTT. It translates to CAIRGDSTNSPLHF.

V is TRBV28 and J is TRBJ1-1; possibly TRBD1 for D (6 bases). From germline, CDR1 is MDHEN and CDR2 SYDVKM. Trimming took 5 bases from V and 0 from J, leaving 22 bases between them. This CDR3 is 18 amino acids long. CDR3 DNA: TGTGCCAGCAGTCCATTATTATTTGGGGACATCATGAACACTGAAGCTTTCTTT. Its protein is CASSPLLFGDIMNTEAFF.

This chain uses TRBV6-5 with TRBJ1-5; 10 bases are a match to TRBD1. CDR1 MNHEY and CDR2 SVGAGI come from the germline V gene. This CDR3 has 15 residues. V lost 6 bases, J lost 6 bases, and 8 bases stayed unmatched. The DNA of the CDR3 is TGTGCCAGCAGCACGCGACAGGGGGCCGGTCAGCCCCAGCATTTT. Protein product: CASSTRQGAGQPQHF.

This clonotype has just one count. The chain's CDR3 is CASSQGVVNEKLFF. CDR3 DNA: TGTGCCAGCAGCCAGGGGGTTGTTAATGAAAAACTGTTTTTT. V is TRBV4-2 and J is TRBJ1-4; tentative D call: TRBD1 (5 bases). Germline values: CDR1 LGHNA, CDR2 YNFKEQ. The ends were cut back, 3 bases at V and 4 bases at J, with 9 bases in the middle. The CDR3 covers 14 residues.

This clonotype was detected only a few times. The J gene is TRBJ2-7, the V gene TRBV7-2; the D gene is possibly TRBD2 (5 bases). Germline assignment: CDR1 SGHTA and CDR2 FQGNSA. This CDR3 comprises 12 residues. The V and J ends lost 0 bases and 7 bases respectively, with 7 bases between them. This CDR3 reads CASSLAPGEQYF. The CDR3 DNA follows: TGTGCCAGCAGCTTAGCCCCGGGGGAGCAGTACTTC. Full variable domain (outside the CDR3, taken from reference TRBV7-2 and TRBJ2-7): GAGVSQSPSNKVTEKGKDVELRCDPISGHTALYWYRQSLGQGLEFLIYFQGNSAPDKSGLPSDRFSAERTGGSVSTLTIQRTQQEDSAVYLCASSLAPGEQYFGPGTRLTVT.

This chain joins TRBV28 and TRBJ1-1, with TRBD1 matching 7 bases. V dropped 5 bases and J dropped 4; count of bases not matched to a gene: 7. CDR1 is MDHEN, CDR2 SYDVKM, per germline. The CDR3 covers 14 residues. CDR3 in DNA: TGTGCCAGCAGTCCGCAGACAGGGCTCACTGAAGCTTTCTTT. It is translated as CASSPQTGLTEAFF.

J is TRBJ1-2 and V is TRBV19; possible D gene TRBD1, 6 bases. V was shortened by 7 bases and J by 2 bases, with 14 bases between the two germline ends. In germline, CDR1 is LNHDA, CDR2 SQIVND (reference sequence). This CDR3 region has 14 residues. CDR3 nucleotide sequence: TGTGCCAGTAACCCTTTCGGACAGAACTATGGCTACACCTTC. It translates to CASNPFGQNYGYTF.

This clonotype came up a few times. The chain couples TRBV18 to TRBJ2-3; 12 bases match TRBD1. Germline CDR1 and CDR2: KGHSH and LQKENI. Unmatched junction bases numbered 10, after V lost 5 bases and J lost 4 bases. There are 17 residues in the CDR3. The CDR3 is CASSSGGDRGRPDTQYF. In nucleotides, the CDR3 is TGTGCCAGCTCATCGGGAGGGGACAGGGGGCGCCCAGATACGCAGTATTTT.

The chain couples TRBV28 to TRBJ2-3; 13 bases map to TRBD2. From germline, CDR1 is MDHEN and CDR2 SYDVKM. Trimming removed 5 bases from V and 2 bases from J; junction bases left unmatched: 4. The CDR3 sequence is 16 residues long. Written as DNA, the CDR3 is TGTGCCAGCAGTCGGGGACTAGCGGGGTCCACAGATACGCAGTATTTT. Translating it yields CASSRGLAGSTDTQYF.